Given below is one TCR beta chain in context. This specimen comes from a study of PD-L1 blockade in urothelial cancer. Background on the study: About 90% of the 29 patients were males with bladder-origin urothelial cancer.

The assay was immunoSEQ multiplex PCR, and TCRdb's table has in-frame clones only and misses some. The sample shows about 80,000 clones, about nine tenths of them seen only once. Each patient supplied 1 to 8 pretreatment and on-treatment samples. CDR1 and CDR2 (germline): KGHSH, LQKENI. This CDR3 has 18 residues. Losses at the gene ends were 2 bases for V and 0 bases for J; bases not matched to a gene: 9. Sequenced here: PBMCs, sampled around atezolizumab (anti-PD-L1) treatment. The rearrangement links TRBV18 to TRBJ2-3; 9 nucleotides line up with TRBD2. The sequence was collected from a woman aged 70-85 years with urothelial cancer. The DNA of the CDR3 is TGTGCCAGCTCACCATTTGTAGCGGGAGCGGGAAGCACAGATACGCAGTATTTT. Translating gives CASSPFVAGAGSTDTQYF.